The rows below give T cell receptor beta chains drawn from one sample of a study of blood T cells in healthy people across ages. MiXCR, applied by TCRdb to the 5' RACE reads, yields one record per CDR3 protein. The data contain around 820,000 distinct CDR3 sequences, approximately 25% of them seen just once; the ten biggest clones take up under 4.5%. The same data also went into a second study, on T cells of mothers and their children.

Sequencing was done on a sample of blood. These receptors all stem from a boy aged 5 to 17 in good health. The CDR3 runs from the conserved cysteine through the conserved F or W. D genes are given only for firm matches. Clone sizes are given selectively: once, few, many, or a class where the clone is expanded.

>few|17|TRBD1|TRBJ2-7|TRBV15
TGTGCCACCGCTGATGGGACGGGACAGGAGCGAACCTACGAGCAGTACTTC
CATADGTGQERTYEQYF
>-|15|-|TRBJ2-3|TRBV7-9
TGTGCCAGCAGCACGGACGGCCGAGGTACAGATACGCAGTATTTT
CASSTDGRGTDTQYF
>few|15|-|TRBJ2-1|TRBV19
TGTGCCAGTAGTATCGGCCAGTTTAGAGGTAATGAGCAGTTCTTC
CASSIGQFRGNEQFF
>-|16|-|TRBJ2-3|TRBV7-9
TGTGCCAGCAGCTTAATCCGCGGGGCAGTCACAGATACGCAGTATTTT
CASSLIRGAVTDTQYF
>few|14|-|TRBJ1-4|TRBV18
TGTGCCAGCTCACGAAATGGACAGCCTGAAAAACTGTTTTTT
CASSRNGQPEKLFF
>-|16|TRBD1|TRBJ1-5|TRBV7-8
TGTGCCAGCAGCCCCCAGGGGGGGATCCTAAATCAGCCCCAGCATTTT
CASSPQGGILNQPQHF
>-|16|TRBD1|TRBJ2-5|TRBV5-6
TGTGCCAGCAGCCTCCCGTCCGGGACAGGGAGGGAGACCCAGTACTTC
CASSLPSGTGRETQYF
>few|14|-|TRBJ2-7|TRBV7-3
TGTGCCAGCAGCTTAACCGCAGGGACCTACGAGCAGTACTTC
CASSLTAGTYEQYF
>few|12|-|TRBJ2-7|TRBV4-1
TGCGCCAGCAGCCAAGAAATATACGAGCAGTACTTC
CASSQEIYEQYF
>-|14|TRBD1|TRBJ2-7|TRBV10-3
TGTGCCATCCGGGGTCCGGGACAGACCTACGAGCAGTACTTC
CAIRGPGQTYEQYF
>few|15|TRBD2|TRBJ2-2|TRBV7-9
TGTGCCAGCAGCCCTTTAGCGGGGGCCACCGGGGAGCTGTTTTTT
CASSPLAGATGELFF
>-|16|-|TRBJ2-1|TRBV4-1
TGCGCCAGCAGCCAAGAACCGGGACGGAATTACAATGAGCAGTTCTTC
CASSQEPGRNYNEQFF
>-|14|TRBD1|TRBJ1-1|TRBV7-9
TGTGCCAGCAGCTTAACAGGGGCTAGCACTGAAGCTTTCTTT
CASSLTGASTEAFF
>-|16|-|TRBJ2-3|TRBV20-1
TGCAGTGCTAGAGATATCCGGGGGACTAGCACAGATACGCAGTATTTT
CSARDIRGTSTDTQYF
>-|15|-|TRBJ2-4|TRBV4-3
TGCGCCAGCAGCCAAGATCACCTAGCCAAAAACATTCAGTACTTC
CASSQDHLAKNIQYF